This T cell receptor beta chain emerged from a study of blood T cells in healthy people across ages. Concerning this clonotype: Its antigen remains unidentified.

V was clipped by 3 bases and J by 10 bases; unmatched bases: 6. Per the germline V gene, CDR1 is DFQATT and CDR2 is SNEGSKA (reference sequence). The CDR3 loop spans 12 amino acids. Study-wide results and limits: Observed TCR beta diversity showed a strong correlation with the percentage of naive T cells as measured by flow cytometry.

Each donor gave roughly 9.1 milliliters of peripheral blood. Per sample, at least 5 micrograms of total RNA were extracted. A second PCR, run for about 7 to 11 cycles, used a sample-barcoded 5' primer plus a J-beta primer mix. TCRdb called the 5' RACE reads again in MiXCR, with one record for every CDR3 protein. In the table there are 780,000 or so distinct CDR3 sequences, about 55% of which are singletons. The sequenced sample consisted of blood. The chain carries TRBV20-1 and TRBJ2-4; 7 nucleotides align to TRBD2. The receptor was derived from a man older than 75 in good health. CDR3 region: CSASISGGIQYF. CDR3 bases: TGCAGTGCTAGTATCTCGGGGGGAATTCAGTACTTC.